This TCR beta chain came from a study of PD-1 blockade in classical Hodgkin lymphoma. The study's findings and limits: Patients who began taking nivolumab under 1 year after ASCT were left out.

Autologous stem cell transplantation was followed by relapse in every patient, and brentuximab vedotin exposure varied. The germline gives CDR1 SGHVS, CDR2 FQNEAQ. Between the trimmed V and J ends, which lost 1 base and 5 bases, there was a span of 11 bases. The length of the CDR3 is 14 residues. Turning to this clone: The antigen remains undetermined.

Generated by immunoSEQ multiplex PCR, the TCRdb table keeps only in-frame clones and is missing some. The data show tens of thousands of clones, roughly nine tenths seen once. The material was peripheral blood mononuclear cells (PBMCs), obtained at baseline. This receptor was taken from a human donor with classical Hodgkin lymphoma. V is TRBV7-8 and J is TRBJ2-5; tentative D call: TRBD1 (6 bases). CDR3 DNA: TGTGCCAGCAGCTTAGGTGGAAGGGGGGAGACCCAGTACTTC. Protein product: CASSLGGRGETQYF.